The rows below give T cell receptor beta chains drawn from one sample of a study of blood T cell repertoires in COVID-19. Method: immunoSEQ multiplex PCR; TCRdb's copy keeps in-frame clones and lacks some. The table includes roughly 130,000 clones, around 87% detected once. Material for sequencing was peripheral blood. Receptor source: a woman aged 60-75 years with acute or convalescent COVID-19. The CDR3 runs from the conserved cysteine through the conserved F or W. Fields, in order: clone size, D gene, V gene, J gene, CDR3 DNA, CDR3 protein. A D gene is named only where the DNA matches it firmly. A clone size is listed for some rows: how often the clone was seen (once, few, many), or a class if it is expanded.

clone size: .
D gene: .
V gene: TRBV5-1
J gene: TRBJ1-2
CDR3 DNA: TGCGCCAGCAGCTTGACTTCGACCGGACAACTCTATGGCTACACCTTC
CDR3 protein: CASSLTSTGQLYGYTF

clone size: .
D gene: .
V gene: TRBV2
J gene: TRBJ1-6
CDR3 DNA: TGTGCCAGCAGTGAGGCGGAGGTTCAAGTCGGTTCACCCCTCCACTTT
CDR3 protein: CASSEAEVQVGSPLHF

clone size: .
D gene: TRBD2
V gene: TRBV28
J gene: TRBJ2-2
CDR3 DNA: TGTGCCAGCAGTTTGGGGGGGGGCACCGGGGAGCTGTTTTTT
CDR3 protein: CASSLGGGTGELFF

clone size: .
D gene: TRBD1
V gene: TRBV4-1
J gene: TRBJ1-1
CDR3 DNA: TGCGCCAGCAGCCAAGACGTGAACAGGGGAACTGAAGCTTTCTTT
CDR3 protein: CASSQDVNRGTEAFF

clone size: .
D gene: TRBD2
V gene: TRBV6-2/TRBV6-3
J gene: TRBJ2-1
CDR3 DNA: TGTGCCAGCAGTTACTCGAGGGGACTAGCGGGAGTGTTTGAGCAGTTCTTC
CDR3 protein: CASSYSRGLAGVFEQFF

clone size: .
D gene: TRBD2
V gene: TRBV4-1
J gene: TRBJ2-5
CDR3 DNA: TGCGCCAGCAGCCAAGAAACTAGCGCAGAGACCCAGTACTTC
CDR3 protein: CASSQETSAETQYF

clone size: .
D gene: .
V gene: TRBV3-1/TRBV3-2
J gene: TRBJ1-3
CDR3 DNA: TGTGCCAGCAGCCAAGGACGTGGAAACAGGGCGGGAAACACCATATATTTT
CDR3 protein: CASSQGRGNRAGNTIYF

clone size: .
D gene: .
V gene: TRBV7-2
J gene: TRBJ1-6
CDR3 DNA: TGTGCCAGCACCCTTCCCGGCTTGGGGCCGACACCCCTCCACTTT
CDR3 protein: CASTLPGLGPTPLHF

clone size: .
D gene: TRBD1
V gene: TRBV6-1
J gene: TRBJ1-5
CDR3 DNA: TGTGCCAGCAGTGAATCAGGACAGGGAGGGCAGCCCCAGCATTTT
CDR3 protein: CASSESGQGGQPQHF

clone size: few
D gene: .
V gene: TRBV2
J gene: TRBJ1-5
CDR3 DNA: TGTGCCAGCAGCGCTTGGAAGGGGTTAGGGCAGCCCCAGCATTTT
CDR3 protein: CASSAWKGLGQPQHF

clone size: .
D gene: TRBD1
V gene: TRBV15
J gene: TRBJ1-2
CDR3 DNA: TGTGCCACCAGCTTTACACAGGGGGAGCGTGGCTACACCTTC
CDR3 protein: CATSFTQGERGYTF

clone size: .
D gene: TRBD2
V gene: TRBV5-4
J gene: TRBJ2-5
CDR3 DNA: TGTGCCAGCAGCCCGGGACTAGCCCAAGAGACCCAGTACTTC
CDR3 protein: CASSPGLAQETQYF

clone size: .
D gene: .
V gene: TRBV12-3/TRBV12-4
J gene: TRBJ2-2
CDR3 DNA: TGTGCCAGCAGTTCACTGATCACCGGGGAGCTGTTTTTT
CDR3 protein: CASSSLITGELFF

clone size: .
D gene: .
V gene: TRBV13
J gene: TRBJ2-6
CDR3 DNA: TGTGCCAGCAGAGGTACGGGGGAATCTACCGTCCTGACTTTC
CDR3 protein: CASRGTGESTVLTF

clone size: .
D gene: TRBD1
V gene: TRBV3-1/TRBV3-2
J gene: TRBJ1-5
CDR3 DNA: TGTGCCAGCAGCCAATCGACAGGGGGCGCCGGGGCGGGCAATCAGCCCCAGCATTTT
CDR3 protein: CASSQSTGGAGAGNQPQHF

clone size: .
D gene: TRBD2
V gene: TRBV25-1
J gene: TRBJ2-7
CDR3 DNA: TGTGCCAGCAGCCCAGGCCTAGCGGGACGCGAGCAGTACTTC
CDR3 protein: CASSPGLAGREQYF

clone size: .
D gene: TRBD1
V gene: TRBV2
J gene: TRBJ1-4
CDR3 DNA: TGTGCCAGCTTTAGGTGGACAGGGGAGGGAGGACTGTTTTTT
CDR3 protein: CASFRWTGEGGLFF

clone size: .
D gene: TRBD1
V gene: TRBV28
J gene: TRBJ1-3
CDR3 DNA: TGTGCCAGCAGGGGACAGGGGCCTGGAAACACCATATATTTT
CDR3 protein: CASRGQGPGNTIYF

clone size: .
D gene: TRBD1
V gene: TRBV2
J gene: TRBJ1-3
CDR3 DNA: TGTGCCAGCAGACGGGACAGCGATTCTGGAAACACCATATATTTT
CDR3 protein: CASRRDSDSGNTIYF

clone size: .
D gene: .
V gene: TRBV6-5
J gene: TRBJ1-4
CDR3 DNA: TGTGCCAGCAGAGGGACTATTAATGAAAAACTGTTTTTT
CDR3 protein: CASRGTINEKLFF

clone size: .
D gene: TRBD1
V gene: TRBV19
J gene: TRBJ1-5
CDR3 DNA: TGTGCCAGTACCGTCGACAGGGGGGCTCAGCCCCAGCATTTT
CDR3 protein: CASTVDRGAQPQHF

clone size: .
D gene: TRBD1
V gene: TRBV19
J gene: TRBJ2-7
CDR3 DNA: TGTGCCAGTAGTGTTGGGGACAGGGGCCTTCTGGCTGAGCAGTACTTC
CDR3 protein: CASSVGDRGLLAEQYF

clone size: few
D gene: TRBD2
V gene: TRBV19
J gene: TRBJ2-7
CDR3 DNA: TGTGCCAGTAGTATCCGACTAGCGGGCTCCTACGAGCAGTACTTC
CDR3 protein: CASSIRLAGSYEQYF

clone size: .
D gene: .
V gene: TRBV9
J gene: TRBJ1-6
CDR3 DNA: TGTGCCAGCAGCGTAACCGGGGAACGGTCACCCCTCCACTTT
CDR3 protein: CASSVTGERSPLHF

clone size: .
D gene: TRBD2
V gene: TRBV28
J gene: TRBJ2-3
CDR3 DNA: TGTGCCAGCAGTTTATTCAGCGGGGCCACCTTTGTCACAGATACGCAGTATTTT
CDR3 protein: CASSLFSGATFVTDTQYF

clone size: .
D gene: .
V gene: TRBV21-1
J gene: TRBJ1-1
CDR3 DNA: TGTGCCAGCAGCACATGGACAGGGGAGAGGGACACTGAAGCTTTCTTT
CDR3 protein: CASSTWTGERDTEAFF

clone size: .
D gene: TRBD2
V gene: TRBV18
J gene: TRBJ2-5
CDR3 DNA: TGTGCCAGCTCACCAAAGGGTACTAGCGTTGGGGAGACCCAGTACTTC
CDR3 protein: CASSPKGTSVGETQYF

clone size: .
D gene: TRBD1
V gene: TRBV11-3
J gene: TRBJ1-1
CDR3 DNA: TGTGCCAGCAGCTTAGTGGGACAGGGGCTGATGAACACTGAAGCTTTCTTT
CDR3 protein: CASSLVGQGLMNTEAFF

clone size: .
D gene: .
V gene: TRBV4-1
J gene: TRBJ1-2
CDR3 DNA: TGCGCCAGCAGCCAAGATAATTCGGAGTATGGCTACACCTTC
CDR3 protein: CASSQDNSEYGYTF

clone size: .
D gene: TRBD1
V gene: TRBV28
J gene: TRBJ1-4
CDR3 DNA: TGTGCCAGCAGTTCGGGACAGCTTAATGAAAAACTGTTTTTT
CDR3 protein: CASSSGQLNEKLFF

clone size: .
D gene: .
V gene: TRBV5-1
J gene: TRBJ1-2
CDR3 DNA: TGCGCCAGCAGCCTGCCGTTGGAGGGCTATGGCTACACCTTC
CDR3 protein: CASSLPLEGYGYTF

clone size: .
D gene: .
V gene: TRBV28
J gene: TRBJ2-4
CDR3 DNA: TGTGCCAGCGGGGGGGCGGGGGCGCGAGGCATTCAGTACTTC
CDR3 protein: CASGGAGARGIQYF

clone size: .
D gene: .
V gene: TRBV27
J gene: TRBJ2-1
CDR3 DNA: TGTGCCAGCAGTTTAGGCCAGAAACCCACCTACAATGAGCAGTTCTTC
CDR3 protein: CASSLGQKPTYNEQFF

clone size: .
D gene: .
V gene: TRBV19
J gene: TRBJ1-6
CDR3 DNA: TGTGCCAGTAGTATAGTTTCCCGGGATTCACCCCTCCACTTT
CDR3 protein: CASSIVSRDSPLHF

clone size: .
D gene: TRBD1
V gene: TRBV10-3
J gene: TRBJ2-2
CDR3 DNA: TGTGCCATCACCGGGACAGGGAGAGTCGGGGAGCTGTTTTTT
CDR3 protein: CAITGTGRVGELFF

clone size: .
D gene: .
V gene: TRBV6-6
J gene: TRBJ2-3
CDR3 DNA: TGTGCCAGCAACAGTCAGGGTAGGACAGATACGCAGTATTTT
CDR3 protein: CASNSQGRTDTQYF

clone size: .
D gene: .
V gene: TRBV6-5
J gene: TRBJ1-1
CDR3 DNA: TGTGCCAGCAGCACCGGATACCGCGGGACTGAAGCTTTCTTT
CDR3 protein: CASSTGYRGTEAFF

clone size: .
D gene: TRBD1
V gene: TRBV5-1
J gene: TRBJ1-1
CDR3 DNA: TGCGCCAGCAGACCCGGGACAGTGAACACTGAAGCTTTCTTT
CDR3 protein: CASRPGTVNTEAFF

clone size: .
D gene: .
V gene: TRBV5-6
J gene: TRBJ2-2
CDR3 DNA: TGTGCCAGCAGCTTGGAAACAGGAGCCGCCACCGGGGAGCTGTTTTTT
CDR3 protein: CASSLETGAATGELFF

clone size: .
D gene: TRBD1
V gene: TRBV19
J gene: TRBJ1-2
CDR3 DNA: TGTGCCAGTAGTATATCCGGGACAGGGAGGCTTAGTGGCTACACCTTC
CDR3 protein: CASSISGTGRLSGYTF

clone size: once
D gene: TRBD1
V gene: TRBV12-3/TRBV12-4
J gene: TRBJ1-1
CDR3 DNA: TGTGCCAGCACCCAGGACAGGGATACTGAAGCTTTCTTT
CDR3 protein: CASTQDRDTEAFF

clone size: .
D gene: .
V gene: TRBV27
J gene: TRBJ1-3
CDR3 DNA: TGTGCCAGCAGCCCAGGAAGGTACCCCTCTGGAAACACCATATATTTT
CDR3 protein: CASSPGRYPSGNTIYF

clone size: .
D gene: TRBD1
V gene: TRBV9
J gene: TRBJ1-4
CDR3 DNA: TGTGCCAGCAGCAGCCCGGGACAGTTTAATGAAAAACTGTTTTTT
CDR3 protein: CASSSPGQFNEKLFF

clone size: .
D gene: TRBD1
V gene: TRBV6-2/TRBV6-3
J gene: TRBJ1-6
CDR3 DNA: TGTGCCAGCAGCTTCTCAGGGGGAGGATCACCCCTCCACTTT
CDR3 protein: CASSFSGGGSPLHF

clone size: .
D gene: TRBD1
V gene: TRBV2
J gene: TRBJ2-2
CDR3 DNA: TGTGCCACACAGGGGACCGGGGAGCTGTTTTTT
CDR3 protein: CATQGTGELFF

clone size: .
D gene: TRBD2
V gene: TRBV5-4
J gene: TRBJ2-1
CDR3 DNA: TGTGCCAGCAGTTCAGCCGGTGGACTAGCGGGTGGAATCAATGAGCAGTTCTTC
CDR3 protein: CASSSAGGLAGGINEQFF

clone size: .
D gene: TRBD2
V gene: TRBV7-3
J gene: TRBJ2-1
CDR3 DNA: TGTGCCAGCAGCTTGGGACTAGCCCCCTACAATGAGCAGTTCTTC
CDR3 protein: CASSLGLAPYNEQFF

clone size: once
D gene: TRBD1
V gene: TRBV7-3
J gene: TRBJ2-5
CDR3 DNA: TGTGCCAGCAGTTACACAGGGGGACAAGAGACCCAGTACTTC
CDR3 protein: CASSYTGGQETQYF

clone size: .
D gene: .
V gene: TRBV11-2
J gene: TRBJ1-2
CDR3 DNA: TGTGCCAGCAGCTTAGAAGGCTTGTGGGGGCCCTATGGCTACACCTTC
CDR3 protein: CASSLEGLWGPYGYTF

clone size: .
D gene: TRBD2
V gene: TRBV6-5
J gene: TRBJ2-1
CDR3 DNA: TGTGCCAGCACCAAGGGGAGGGTCCACGATGAGCAGTTCTTC
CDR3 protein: CASTKGRVHDEQFF